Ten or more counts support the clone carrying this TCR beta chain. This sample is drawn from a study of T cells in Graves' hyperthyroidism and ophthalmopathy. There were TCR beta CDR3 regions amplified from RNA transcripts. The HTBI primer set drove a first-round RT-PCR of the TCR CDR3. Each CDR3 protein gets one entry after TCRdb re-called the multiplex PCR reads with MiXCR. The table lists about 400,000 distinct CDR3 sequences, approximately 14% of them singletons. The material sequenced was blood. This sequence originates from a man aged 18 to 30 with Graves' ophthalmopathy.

CDR3 bases: TGTGCCAGCAGCACCTCGGGCGGGGGCTCCTACAATGAGCAGTTCTTC. The encoded protein is CASSTSGGGSYNEQFF. The chain links TRBV7-9 to TRBJ2-1, with TRBD2 matching 7 bases. Unmatched junction bases numbered 7, after V lost 5 bases and J lost 0 bases. The CDR3 length is 16 residues. Germline V lookup: CDR1 SEHNR, CDR2 FQNEAQ (reference sequence).